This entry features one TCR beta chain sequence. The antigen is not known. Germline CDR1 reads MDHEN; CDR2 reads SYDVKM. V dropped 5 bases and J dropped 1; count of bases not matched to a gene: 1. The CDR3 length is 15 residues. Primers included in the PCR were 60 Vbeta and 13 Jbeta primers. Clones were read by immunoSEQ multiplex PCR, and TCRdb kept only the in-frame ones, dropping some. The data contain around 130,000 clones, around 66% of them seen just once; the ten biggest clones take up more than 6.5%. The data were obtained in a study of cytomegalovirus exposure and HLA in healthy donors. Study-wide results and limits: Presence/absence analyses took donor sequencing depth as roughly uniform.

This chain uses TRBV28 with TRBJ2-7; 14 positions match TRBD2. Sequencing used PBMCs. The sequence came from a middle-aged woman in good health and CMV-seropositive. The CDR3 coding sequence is TGTGCCAGCAGTCGGACTAGCGGGAGGTCCTACGAGCAGTACTTC. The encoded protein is CASSRTSGRSYEQYF. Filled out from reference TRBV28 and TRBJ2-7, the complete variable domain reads DVKVTQSSRYLVKRTGEKVFLECVQDMDHENMFWYRQDPGLGLRLIYFSYDVKMKEKGDIPEGYSVSREKKERFSLILESASTNQTSMYLCASSRTSGRSYEQYFGPGTRLTVT.